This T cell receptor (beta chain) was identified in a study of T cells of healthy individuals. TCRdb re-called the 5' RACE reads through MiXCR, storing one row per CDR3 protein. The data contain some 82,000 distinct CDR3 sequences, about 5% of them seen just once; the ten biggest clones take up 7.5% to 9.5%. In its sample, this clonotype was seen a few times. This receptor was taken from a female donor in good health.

CDR3 region: CASSLYVAGGTDTQYF. The CDR3 coding sequence is TGTGCCAGCAGTTTATACGTTGCGGGAGGCACAGATACGCAGTATTTT. The chain is built from TRBV28 and TRBJ2-3; 7 nucleotides align to TRBD2. V trimming: 1 base; J trimming: 1 base; junction bases outside the gene matches: 5. The CDR3 consists of 16 residues. Germline lookup yields CDR1 MDHEN and CDR2 SYDVKM.